These 32 T cell receptor beta chains were sequenced from one sample in a study of CD8 T cells in Susac syndrome. Roughly 0.5 to 1 ug RNA was reverse transcribed with random hexamers. MiXCR was run by TCRdb on the immunoSEQ multiplex PCR reads, yielding one entry per CDR3 protein. The sample includes about 430,000 distinct CDR3 sequences, approximately 85% of them seen just once. Sequenced sample: CD8+ T cells from PBMCs. These TCRs come from a human donor with multiple sclerosis.

The gene calls are TRBV2 and TRBJ2-7; D ambiguous. The CDR3 runs 12 residues. Germline lookup yields CDR1 SNHLY and CDR2 FYNNEI. The V end was cut by 4 bases, the J end by 2 bases, with 6 bases between. The CDR3 sequence: CASSGRTYEQYF. The CDR3, as DNA: TGTGCCAGCAGTGGACGGACCTACGAGCAGTACTTC.

The V call is TRBV19, the J call TRBJ1-1; D gene uncertain. V was shortened by 5 bases and J by 0 bases, with 10 bases between the two germline ends. The CDR3 has 14 residues. Per the germline V gene, CDR1 is LNHDA and CDR2 is SQIVND (reference sequence). CDR3 sequence reads: CASSYAQMNTEAFF. The CDR3 region has the DNA TGTGCCAGTAGTTATGCACAGATGAACACTGAAGCTTTCTTT.

The CDR3 loop is CASSFNSNYGYTF. Here the CDR3 DNA reads TGTGCCAGCAGTTTTAACAGTAACTATGGCTACACCTTC. The chain employs TRBV27 and TRBJ1-2; D gene ambiguous. Germline assignment: CDR1 MNHEY and CDR2 SMNVEV (reference sequence). V lost 3 bases and J lost 1, with 6 bases in between. There are 13 residues in the CDR3.

The rearrangement joins TRBV3-1 to TRBJ2-1; 11 nucleotides align to TRBD2. After removal of 4 bases from V and 4 bases from J, the junction contained 6 bases not matched to a gene. Per the germline V gene, CDR1 is LGHDT and CDR2 is YNNKEL (reference sequence). The CDR3 consists of 16 residues. CDR3 residues: CASSPTSGEGYNEQFF. As DNA, the CDR3 is TGTGCCAGCAGCCCGACTAGCGGGGAGGGATACAATGAGCAGTTCTTC.

V gene TRBV2 combines with J gene TRBJ2-1; D might be TRBD2 (5 bases). The CDR3 consists of 12 residues. Germline V gives CDR1 SNHLY, CDR2 FYNNEI. Trimming left V 2 bases short and J 10 bases short, with 9 bases between. CDR3 coding DNA: TGTGCCAGCAGTGAATATACGGGGGAGCAGTTCTTC. Translated, it gives CASSEYTGEQFF.

This rearrangement joins TRBV29-1 to TRBJ2-7, with D tentatively TRBD1 or TRBD2 (6 bases each). The CDR3 contains 14 residues. The V end was cut by 0 bases, the J end by 2 bases, with 11 bases between. CDR1 and CDR2 from the germline V gene are SQVTM and ANQGSEA. As DNA, the CDR3 is TGCAGCGTTGAAGACGCGGGACACACCTACGAGCAGTACTTC. It translates to CSVEDAGHTYEQYF.

The chain combines TRBV5-5 with TRBJ2-7; possibly TRBD1 for D (5 bases). Between the trimmed V and J ends, which lost 0 bases and 0 bases, there was a span of 19 bases. The CDR3 consists of 18 residues. Germline lookup yields CDR1 SGHKS and CDR2 YYEKEE (reference sequence). CDR3 residues: CASSLGEAEDSRSYEQYF. CDR3 nucleotides: TGTGCCAGCAGCTTGGGAGAGGCTGAAGACAGCCGCTCCTACGAGCAGTACTTC.

J is TRBJ2-2 and V is TRBV3-1; D is unresolved. Germline V gives CDR1 LGHDT, CDR2 YNNKEL (reference sequence). The CDR3 has 14 residues. V lost 0 bases to trimming and J lost 8 bases, with 10 bases between them. Written as DNA, the CDR3 is TGTGCCAGCAGCCAAGATCGTGCTGGTGGGGAGCTGTTTTTT. Residues: CASSQDRAGGELFF.

The chain combines TRBV4-1 with TRBJ2-7; TRBD1 matches 9 bases. Germline V gene sequence: CDR1 MGHRA, CDR2 YSYEKL. Trimming took 5 bases from V and 5 from J; bases not matched to a gene: 7. The CDR3 contains 14 residues. The CDR3 DNA sequence: TGCGCCAGCAGCTATACAGGGGGCTCGGACGAGCAGTACTTC. This encodes CASSYTGGSDEQYF.

The genes are TRBV29-1 and TRBJ2-7; either TRBD1 or TRBD2 may fit D (5 bases each). Per the germline V gene, CDR1 is SQVTM and CDR2 is ANQGSEA. The CDR3 length is 15 residues. Between the trimmed V and J ends, which lost 1 base and 3 bases, there was a span of 16 bases. CDR3 coding DNA: TGCAGCGTTGAAGTTAATATCGGGACGGTCTACGAGCAGTACTTC. Translated: CSVEVNIGTVYEQYF.

For the CDR3, the DNA is TGTGCCAGCAGTGAAGCCAGGGGGCAGTACACTGAAGCTTTCTTT. It is translated as CASSEARGQYTEAFF. The rearrangement uses TRBV6-1 and TRBJ1-1, with 8 bases matching TRBD1. V lost 0 bases to trimming and J lost 3 bases; unmatched junction nucleotides: 3. CDR1 is MNHNS, CDR2 SASEGT, per germline. The CDR3 has 15 amino acids.

This chain connects TRBV19 to TRBJ1-1; D possibly corresponds to TRBD1 (5 bases). Trimming left V 1 base short and J 0 bases short, with 9 bases between. Germline assignment: CDR1 LNHDA and CDR2 SQIVND (reference sequence). This CDR3 comprises 15 residues. The CDR3 DNA is TGTGCCAGTAGTATAGCTTCCAGGGTGAACACTGAAGCTTTCTTT. Its protein product is CASSIASRVNTEAFF.

V and J are TRBV30 and TRBJ1-2, with 10 bases lining up with TRBD1. The CDR3 contains 14 residues. The V and J ends lost 6 bases and 4 bases, in that order; junction bases with no gene match: 8. Germline-derived CDR1 and CDR2 are GTSNPN and SVGIG (reference sequence). The CDR3 DNA sequence: TGTGCCTGTGCCGGGACAGGGGTGATCTATGGCTACACCTTC. Translating gives CACAGTGVIYGYTF.

The chain joins TRBV19 to TRBJ2-2; D gene unclear. The V gene lost 3 bases and the J gene lost 8 bases, with 7 bases spanning the gap. This CDR3 comprises 12 residues. The germline gives CDR1 LNHDA, CDR2 SQIVND (reference sequence). CDR3 DNA: TGTGCCAGTAGTATGAATCGGGGGGAGCTGTTTTTT. Residues: CASSMNRGELFF. Variable domain in full (rest from reference TRBV19 and TRBJ2-2): DGGITQSPKYLFRKEGQNVTLSCEQNLNHDAMYWYRQDPGQGLRLIYYSQIVNDFQKGDIAEGYSVSREKKESFPLTVTSAQKNPTAFYLCASSMNRGELFFGEGSRLTVL.

This sequence joins TRBV4-1 and TRBJ1-1; D gene unclear. The CDR3 length is 13 residues. Germline lookup yields CDR1 MGHRA and CDR2 YSYEKL. V was trimmed by 1 base and J by 8 bases, leaving 11 bases between them. CDR3: CASSQVSQREAFF. CDR3 bases: TGCGCCAGCAGCCAAGTGAGCCAGAGGGAAGCTTTCTTT.

The rearrangement uses TRBV4-1 and TRBJ2-3; D tentatively fits TRBD1 or TRBD2 (7 bases each). Germline loops: CDR1 MGHRA, CDR2 YSYEKL. Deletions cut 4 bases from V and 6 bases from J, with 14 bases between. The length of the CDR3 is 14 residues. For the CDR3, the DNA is TGCGCCAGCAGCCTCGACCAGGGGGGGGATACGCAGTATTTT. This encodes CASSLDQGGDTQYF.

The chain has TRBV20-1 and TRBJ2-3; D might be TRBD2 (5 bases). Trimming left V 0 bases short and J 2 bases short, with 9 bases between. From germline, CDR1 is DFQATT and CDR2 SNEGSKA (reference sequence). The CDR3 spans 14 residues. The CDR3 here is CSARDYGVTDTQYF. Written as DNA, the CDR3 is TGCAGTGCTAGAGACTACGGGGTCACAGATACGCAGTATTTT.

The chain recombines TRBV7-9 with TRBJ1-4; D might be TRBD1 (5 bases). The CDR3 sequence is 16 residues long. Germline CDR1 reads SEHNR; CDR2 reads FQNEAQ (reference sequence). V was clipped by 4 bases and J by 7 bases, with 19 bases between them. The CDR3 DNA follows: TGTGCCAGCAGCTACTTAGGAGGGGCTCGAGGTGAAAAACTGTTTTTT. Translation gives CASSYLGGARGEKLFF.

The CDR3 sequence: CASSQVVTEKQYF. CDR3 DNA: TGTGCCAGCAGCCAAGTCGTGACAGAGAAACAGTACTTC. V gene TRBV4-2 combines with J gene TRBJ2-7; a weak D match, TRBD1 (5 bases). The CDR3 contains 13 residues. The V gene lost 1 base and the J gene lost 10 bases, with 14 bases spanning the gap. CDR1 LGHNA and CDR2 YNFKEQ come from the germline V gene.

This clonotype was picked up a small number of times. V is TRBV6-5 and J is TRBJ2-7; D might be TRBD1 (6 bases). Germline lookup yields CDR1 MNHEY and CDR2 SVGAGI. Trimming shortened V by 2 bases and J by 4 bases, and 9 bases separated the two germline ends. This CDR3 has 13 residues. The CDR3 DNA sequence: TGTGCCAGCAGTTACGGTACAGGGTACGAGCAGTACTTC. Its translation is CASSYGTGYEQYF.

The chain is built from TRBV6-1 and TRBJ2-7; D is perhaps TRBD1 or TRBD2 (6 bases each). V dropped 2 bases and J dropped 4 bases, with 18 bases sitting between them. Germline CDR1 and CDR2: MNHNS and SASEGT. The CDR3 totals 16 residues. CDR3 sequence (DNA): TGTGCCAGCAGTGAATACAGGGACTTCTTTGGTTACGAGCAGTACTTC. Protein: CASSEYRDFFGYEQYF.

V and J are TRBV2 and TRBJ2-7; 9 bases fit TRBD1. The V gene end was trimmed by 5 bases and the J gene end by 5 bases; junction bases not matched to a gene: 7. The CDR3 has 14 amino acids. CDR1 and CDR2 from the germline V gene are SNHLY and FYNNEI. CDR3 loop: CASSPGTGFHEQYF. In nucleotides, the CDR3 is TGTGCCAGCAGTCCCGGGACAGGGTTCCACGAGCAGTACTTC. Filled out from reference TRBV2 and TRBJ2-7, the complete variable domain reads EPEVTQTPSHQVTQMGQEVILRCVPISNHLYFYWYRQILGQKVEFLVSFYNNEISEKSEIFDDQFSVERPDGSNFTLKIRSTKLEDSAMYFCASSPGTGFHEQYFGPGTRLTVT.

The chain links TRBV6-1 to TRBJ2-1; D is unresolved. CDR1 MNHNS and CDR2 SASEGT come from the germline V gene. The germline V and J ends were trimmed by 6 bases and 7 bases, with 16 bases remaining between them. The CDR3 extends over 14 amino acids. For the CDR3, the DNA is TGTGCCAGCAGGGACCCGGAGTTCGGGAATGAGCAGTTCTTC. This codes for CASRDPEFGNEQFF.

This chain links TRBV18 with TRBJ1-1, with 7 bases aligning to TRBD1. There are 14 residues in the CDR3. Losses at the gene ends were 6 bases for V and 3 bases for J; bases not matched to a gene: 7. The V gene's germline CDR1 is KGHSH and CDR2 LQKENI. CDR3: CASSPGTVHTEAFF. Here the CDR3 DNA reads TGTGCCAGCTCTCCGGGGACAGTACACACTGAAGCTTTCTTT.

This chain links TRBV10-3 with TRBJ2-5; 10 bases are shared with TRBD2. The germline V gene has CDR1 ENHRY and CDR2 SYGVKD. V shed 2 bases, J shed 3 bases, and the junction held 15 bases outside the gene matches. The CDR3 spans 19 residues. The CDR3: CAISENDGSGGPREETQYF. CDR3 nucleotide sequence: TGTGCCATCAGTGAGAATGATGGTAGCGGGGGGCCAAGGGAAGAGACCCAGTACTTC.

This chain connects TRBV12-3 or TRBV12-4 to TRBJ1-3; D uncertain. The CDR3 is 19 residues long. Trimming cost V 2 bases and J 4 bases, with 24 bases left between them. CDR3 in DNA: TGTGCCAGCAGTTTAAGAAATTTTCATGCGTGGGAACAGGGAAACACCATATATTTT. Protein sequence: CASSLRNFHAWEQGNTIYF.

The genes are TRBV5-6 and TRBJ2-1; 9 nucleotides match TRBD2. Germline lookup yields CDR1 SGHDT and CDR2 YYEEEE. V gave up 0 bases and J gave up 2 bases; unmatched junction bases: 9. CDR3 length: 18 amino acids. The CDR3: CASSLVSRAGGTYNEQFF. The CDR3 DNA is TGTGCCAGCAGCTTGGTTTCGAGGGCGGGAGGGACCTACAATGAGCAGTTCTTC.

The chain recombines TRBV7-2 with TRBJ1-4; no definite D call. CDR1 and CDR2 from the germline V gene are SGHTA and FQGNSA. The CDR3 is made up of 15 amino acids. V was clipped by 5 bases and J by 6 bases, with 16 bases between them. CDR3 DNA: TGTGCCAGCAGCCAGACACACCTACGGGATGAAAAACTGTTTTTT. Protein sequence: CASSQTHLRDEKLFF.

This clonotype showed up just a few times. The chain couples TRBV6-1 to TRBJ1-5, with D perhaps TRBD1 (6 bases). The CDR3 covers 15 residues. Germline loops: CDR1 MNHNS, CDR2 SASEGT. V dropped 7 bases and J dropped 7 bases, with 20 bases sitting between them. The CDR3 nucleotides are TGTGCCAGCACCGACGACAGGAGGCATCAGCAGCCCCAGCATTTT. The encoded protein is CASTDDRRHQQPQHF.

The chain joins TRBV13 to TRBJ2-1; tentatively, D is TRBD1 (6 bases). The V end was cut by 5 bases, the J end by 3 bases, with 14 bases between. The germline gives CDR1 PRHDT, CDR2 FYEKMQ (reference sequence). This CDR3 has 15 amino acids. In DNA form, the CDR3 reads TGTGCCAGCAGCATTTCGGACAGCTTCTACAATGAGCAGTTCTTC. It encodes CASSISDSFYNEQFF.

The chain is built from TRBV12-3 or TRBV12-4 and TRBJ2-7, with D tentatively TRBD1 (5 bases). This CDR3 spans 14 amino acids. Deletions cut 3 bases from V and 3 bases from J, with 12 bases between. The CDR3: CASSLGLNLYEQYF. The CDR3 DNA sequence: TGTGCCAGCAGTTTGGGGCTAAATCTCTACGAGCAGTACTTC.

This chain connects TRBV11-2 to TRBJ2-4; possibly TRBD1 for D (6 bases). The germline V and J ends were trimmed by 0 bases and 6 bases, with 15 bases remaining between them. The germline CDR1 and CDR2 sequences are SGHAT and FQNNGV. The CDR3 totals 16 residues. For the CDR3, the DNA is TGTGCCAGCAGCTTAGACCTAGGACAGAATGCAAACATTCAGTACTTC. Translating it yields CASSLDLGQNANIQYF.